These 19 T cell receptor beta chains came from one sample sequenced in a study of control samples from healthy donors and cancer patients. Using immunoSEQ multiplex PCR, the repertoire was profiled, and TCRdb retains in-frame clones only, with some absent. The sample holds 65,000 to 90,000 clones, around 87% seen once. Material: blood. The source of these receptors is a man aged 50 to 60 in good health.

CDR3 nucleotide sequence: TGTGCCACCAGCAGAGATCTGGGCTACGAGCAGTACTTC. This sequence encodes CATSRDLGYEQYF. The V and J genes are TRBV15 and TRBJ2-7; no clear D. The germline V gene encodes CDR1 LNHNV and CDR2 YYDKDF (reference sequence). The CDR3 loop spans 13 amino acids. V was clipped by 0 bases and J by 3 bases, with 6 bases between them.

The rearrangement uses TRBV19 and TRBJ2-3; possibly TRBD1 or TRBD2 for D (5 bases each). V was clipped by 5 bases and J by 0 bases, with 24 bases between them. Germline V gene sequence: CDR1 LNHDA, CDR2 SQIVND (reference sequence). The CDR3 is made up of 19 amino acids. CDR3: CASSALGPDGTGSTDTQYF. The CDR3 DNA sequence: TGTGCCAGTAGTGCCTTGGGGCCGGACGGGACGGGTAGCACAGATACGCAGTATTTT.

The chain has TRBV5-4 and TRBJ1-5; 9 bases are shared with TRBD1. After removal of 5 bases from V and 5 bases from J, the junction contained 2 bases not matched to a gene. The CDR3 contains 13 residues. CDR1 and CDR2 from the germline V gene are SGHNT and YYREEE (reference sequence). The CDR3 DNA follows: TGTGCCAGCAGTAGGGACAGGGATCAGCCCCAGCATTTT. Its protein product is CASSRDRDQPQHF. Supplemented by reference TRBV5-4 and TRBJ1-5, the full variable domain reads ETGVTQSPTHLIKTRGQQVTLRCSSQSGHNTVSWYQQALGQGPQFIFQYYREEENGRGNFPPRFSGLQFPNYSSELNVNALELDDSALYLCASSRDRDQPQHFGDGTRLSIL.

This clone was recorded only once. The CDR3 coding sequence is TGTGCCATCAGGGGTGGCATCGGAGGCGGCGGAGATACGCAGTATTTT. Its translation: CAIRGGIGGGGDTQYF. This chain joins TRBV10-3 and TRBJ2-3, with D perhaps matching TRBD2 (5 bases). The CDR3 length is 16 residues. Germline lookup yields CDR1 ENHRY and CDR2 SYGVKD. Trimming shortened V by 6 bases and J by 5 bases, and 21 bases separated the two germline ends.

The chain links TRBV5-8 to TRBJ2-7, with D perhaps TRBD1 (6 bases). The CDR3 sequence is 12 residues long. CDR1 SGHTS and CDR2 YDEGEE come from the germline V gene. Trimming took 9 bases from V and 6 from J, leaving 16 bases between them. The CDR3, as DNA: TGTGCCACCATAAGAACAGGGATCGAGCAGTACTTC. Its translation is CATIRTGIEQYF.

The chain is built from TRBV4-1 and TRBJ2-7, with 8 nucleotides matching TRBD1. J was trimmed by 1 base and V by 4 bases; bases with no gene match: 6. CDR1 is MGHRA and CDR2 is YSYEKL in the germline V gene. The CDR3 has 15 amino acids. The CDR3 coding sequence is TGCGCCAGCAGCCTTTTCGGGACAGGATCCTACGAGCAGTACTTC. It is translated as CASSLFGTGSYEQYF.

This chain connects TRBV20-1 to TRBJ2-7, with D unresolved. V lost 5 bases to trimming and J lost 2 bases, with 4 bases between them. Germline lookup yields CDR1 DFQATT and CDR2 SNEGSKA (reference sequence). The CDR3 contains 10 residues. The CDR3 loop reads CSASAYEQYV. The CDR3, as DNA: TGCAGTGCTTCTGCCTACGAGCAGTACGTC.

The chain joins TRBV5-4 to TRBJ2-2, with a tentative D call TRBD2 (6 bases). Trimming shortened V by 5 bases and J by 7 bases, and 21 bases separated the two germline ends. This CDR3 spans 16 amino acids. Germline CDR1 reads SGHNT; CDR2 reads YYREEE (reference sequence). The CDR3 loop reads CASRGFGIGGIGELFF. The CDR3 coding sequence is TGTGCCAGCAGAGGGTTCGGGATCGGGGGAATCGGGGAGCTGTTTTTT.

This chain connects TRBV19 to TRBJ1-2, with D unresolved. The CDR3 is 14 residues long. The germline V gene has CDR1 LNHDA and CDR2 SQIVND (reference sequence). Deletions cut 6 bases from V and 1 base from J, with 12 bases between. This CDR3 reads CASSAWTGNYGYTF. The DNA of the CDR3 is TGTGCCAGTAGCGCTTGGACGGGTAACTATGGCTACACCTTC. Looking up the rest from reference TRBV19 and TRBJ1-2 gives the full variable domain: DGGITQSPKYLFRKEGQNVTLSCEQNLNHDAMYWYRQDPGQGLRLIYYSQIVNDFQKGDIAEGYSVSREKKESFPLTVTSAQKNPTAFYLCASSAWTGNYGYTFGSGTRLTVV.

The genes are TRBV19 and TRBJ1-2; D is perhaps TRBD1 (6 bases). Trimming removed 3 bases from V and 5 bases from J, with 13 bases in between. The CDR3 contains 14 residues. The V gene's germline CDR1 is LNHDA and CDR2 SQIVND (reference sequence). The CDR3 spells CASSIRGAQYGYTF. The DNA of the CDR3 is TGTGCCAGTAGTATTCGGGGGGCCCAATATGGCTACACCTTC.

About this clone itself: A junction boundary mismatches the germline segment, possibly from a read error. CDR3 nucleotide sequence: TGTGCCAGCAGCCCCGGGACAGGGTACAGTGAGCAGTTCTTC. Amino acid sequence: CASSPGTGYSEQFF. V is TRBV7-3 and J is TRBJ2-1; 9 positions agree with TRBD1. The CDR3 is 14 amino acids. Germline V lookup: CDR1 SGHTA, CDR2 FQGTGA.

For the CDR3, the DNA is TGTGCCACCAGCAGGATTCTTGTAGGCGGCTACACCTTC. Protein product: CATSRILVGGYTF. V usage is TRBV15 and J usage is TRBJ1-2; D uncertain. The CDR3 is made up of 13 amino acids. The V end was cut by 3 bases, the J end by 8 bases, with 13 bases between. The germline V gene has CDR1 LNHNV and CDR2 YYDKDF (reference sequence).

There are a few counts of this clone. The chain joins TRBV7-8 to TRBJ1-1; D perhaps matches TRBD1 (6 bases). The CDR3 is 14 amino acids. In germline, CDR1 is SGHVS, CDR2 FQNEAQ. The ends were cut back, 4 bases at V and 2 bases at J, with 11 bases in the middle. CDR3 loop: CASSWGPVNTEAFF. In DNA form, the CDR3 reads TGTGCCAGCAGCTGGGGGCCCGTTAACACTGAAGCTTTCTTT. Drawing the rest from reference TRBV7-8 and TRBJ1-1, the complete variable domain is GAGVSQSPRYKVAKRGQDVALRCDPISGHVSLFWYQQALGQGPEFLTYFQNEAQLDKSGLPSDRFFAERPEGSVSTLKIQRTQQEDSAVYLCASSWGPVNTEAFFGQGTRLTVV.

The chain combines TRBV2 with TRBJ1-4; D may be TRBD1 (5 bases). The V gene's germline CDR1 is SNHLY and CDR2 FYNNEI. The CDR3 totals 12 residues. V was cut by 6 bases and J by 8 bases, with 10 bases left in between. The CDR3 region has the DNA TGTGCCAGCAGGACGGACACGGAAAAACTGTTTTTT. Its translation is CASRTDTEKLFF. The whole variable domain, filled in from reference TRBV2 and TRBJ1-4, reads EPEVTQTPSHQVTQMGQEVILRCVPISNHLYFYWYRQILGQKVEFLVSFYNNEISEKSEIFDDQFSVERPDGSNFTLKIRSTKLEDSAMYFCASRTDTEKLFFGSGTQLSVL.

V and J are TRBV30 and TRBJ1-6; no definite D call. This CDR3 is built from 13 residues. Deletions cut 5 bases from V and 6 bases from J, with 11 bases between. Germline CDR1 GTSNPN, CDR2 SVGIG (reference sequence). The CDR3: CAWGPNLNSPLHF. DNA of the CDR3: TGTGCCTGGGGACCCAACCTTAATTCACCCCTCCACTTT.

V is TRBV7-9 and J is TRBJ1-5; 12 bases agree with TRBD1. Trimming cost V 1 base and J 1 base; bases outside gene matches: 8. This CDR3 has 19 amino acids. Per germline, CDR1 SEHNR and CDR2 FQNEAQ (reference sequence). This CDR3 reads CASSLDWGQGALSNQPQHF. The DNA for the CDR3 is TGTGCCAGCAGCTTAGATTGGGGACAGGGGGCGTTGAGCAATCAGCCCCAGCATTTT.

This rearrangement joins TRBV6-2 or TRBV6-3 to TRBJ1-5, with D unclear. Germline lookup yields CDR1 MNHEY and CDR2 SVGEGT. There are 16 residues in the CDR3. Trimming left V 2 bases short and J 0 bases short, with 11 bases between. CDR3 amino acids: CASSYIRQISNQPQHF. In DNA, the CDR3 is TGTGCCAGCAGTTACATCCGGCAGATTAGCAATCAGCCCCAGCATTTT.

The chain has TRBV9 and TRBJ2-1, with D unclear. Trimming cost V 4 bases and J 1 base, with 12 bases left between them. CDR3 length equals 15 residues. From germline, CDR1 is SGDLS and CDR2 YYNGEE. The CDR3 loop is CASSPRTISYNEQFF. CDR3 nucleotides: TGTGCCAGCAGCCCCCGTACTATTTCCTACAATGAGCAGTTCTTC.

This chain connects TRBV7-2 to TRBJ2-1; 10 bases agree with TRBD2. The V segment lost 2 bases and the J segment 4 bases; nucleotides outside the gene matches: 5. The CDR3 consists of 16 residues. Germline V gene data show CDR1 as SGHTA and CDR2 as FQGNSA. CDR3 DNA: TGTGCCAGCAGCTTAAGCGGGGGGGCTCGTTACAATGAGCAGTTCTTC. Its translation is CASSLSGGARYNEQFF.